The source of this TCR beta chain is a study of cytomegalovirus exposure and HLA in healthy donors. Note on this clone: What it binds is unknown.

Study-level points and caveats: Donor immune exposure was known only as CMV serostatus.

The CDR3 sequence is 14 residues long. Germline loops: CDR1 MNHEY, CDR2 SVGAGI. Trimming took 6 bases from V and 3 from J; bases not matched to a gene: 5. PCR employed 60 Vbeta and 13 Jbeta primers. The method was immunoSEQ multiplex PCR; TCRdb's version includes in-frame clones alone and lacks a portion of them. The table has some 90,000 clones, about 80% seen once. This rearrangement joins TRBV6-5 to TRBJ1-5; 7 nucleotides match TRBD1. The source of this sequence is a man between 25 and 39 years old in good health and CMV-seronegative. Sequenced: PBMCs. The CDR3 region is CASSGTAINQPQHF. The CDR3 DNA is TGTGCCAGCAGCGGGACAGCCATCAATCAGCCCCAGCATTTT.